Sequencing of this TCR beta chain was carried out in a study of blood T cells in healthy people across ages. Study-level information: Per two T cells, template switching captured roughly one barcoded beta molecule. Whole-study findings and limits: Diversity was higher, and naive CD4+ cells more numerous, in long-lived donors than in aged donors. The unsorted PBMCs prevented any conclusive comparison of naive versus antigen-experienced cells.

In regard to this clonotype: Its antigen is as yet unknown.

A second roughly 6 to 12 cycle PCR used barcoded and J-beta primers. CDR3-containing paired-end reads numbering at least 2.5 million came from each sample. TCRdb analysed the 5' RACE reads with MiXCR anew, one entry per CDR3 protein. This sample has roughly 500,000 distinct CDR3 sequences, with 25% to 30% found just once. The germline gives CDR1 SGHRS, CDR2 YFSETQ. Germline trimming cut 0 bases from V and 4 bases from J; bases unmatched to any gene: 6. The CDR3 covers 16 residues. This clonotype originated in a woman in her sixties or seventies in good health. Input material: blood. The genes are TRBV5-1 and TRBJ2-1; 8 nucleotides align to TRBD2. CDR3 residues: CASSLGAGELYNEQFF. In DNA, the CDR3 is TGCGCCAGCAGCTTGGGAGCGGGGGAACTATACAATGAGCAGTTCTTC.